These T cell receptor beta chains were read from a single sample in a study of STAT3 mutations in large granular lymphocyte leukemia. Some clones are missing from TCRdb's copy, which holds only in-frame ones; the method was immunoSEQ multiplex PCR. The sample records tens of thousands of clones, approximately 84% being singletons. Source material: peripheral blood mononuclear cells. The receptors stem from a man between 60 and 70 years old with T-cell large granular lymphocyte leukemia. Some clones in this sample may be carry-over from other donors' samples. Both conserved end residues are part of each CDR3. The D gene is left open where the match is weak. A row's size may be missing; if present it is once, few, many or a size class.

>NA|NA|TRBV5-1|TRBJ2-1
CASSLDPGVNEQFF
TGCGCCAGCAGCTTGGACCCCGGGGTCAATGAGCAGTTCTTC
>NA|NA|TRBV7-9|TRBJ1-3
CASSLWPPGNTIYF
TGTGCCAGCAGCTTATGGCCCCCTGGAAACACCATATATTTT
>NA|NA|TRBV18|TRBJ2-7
CASSPLNSRFGEQYF
TGTGCCAGCTCTCCGCTCAATTCGCGGTTCGGGGAGCAGTACTTC
>NA|NA|TRBV19|TRBJ2-3
CACTGPQSTDTQYF
TGTGCCTGCACCGGGCCCCAAAGCACAGATACGCAGTATTTT
>NA|NA|TRBV6-4|TRBJ1-5
CASSDGNQPQHF
TGTGCCAGCAGTGACGGCAATCAGCCCCAGCATTTT
>NA|NA|TRBV14|TRBJ2-1
CASSQDGPSPGMYNEQFF
TGTGCCAGCAGCCAAGATGGGCCCTCGCCCGGGATGTACAATGAGCAGTTCTTC
>NA|NA|TRBV28|TRBJ2-5
CASSLGVWQGTQETQYF
TGTGCCAGCAGTTTAGGTGTATGGCAGGGGACGCAAGAGACCCAGTACTTC
>NA|NA|TRBV7-8|TRBJ2-7
CASSLGDPSYEQYF
TGTGCCAGCAGCTTAGGGGATCCCTCCTACGAGCAGTACTTC
>NA|TRBD1|TRBV7-2|TRBJ2-3
CASSARQGGSTDTQYF
TGTGCCAGCAGCGCCCGACAGGGGGGCAGCACAGATACGCAGTATTTT
>NA|NA|TRBV5-1|TRBJ2-2
CASSGGSGNTGELFF
TGCGCCAGCAGCGGGGGTAGCGGGAACACCGGGGAGCTGTTTTTT
>NA|TRBD2|TRBV7-9|TRBJ2-1
CASSVSGRDYNEQFF
TGTGCCAGCAGCGTTAGCGGGAGGGATTACAATGAGCAGTTCTTC
>NA|NA|TRBV5-1|TRBJ2-3
CASSLGGTDTQYF
TGCGCCAGCAGCTTGGGAGGCACAGATACGCAGTATTTT
>NA|TRBD1|TRBV7-2|TRBJ2-7
CASSPSRGRGEQYF
TGTGCCAGCAGCCCTAGTAGGGGGCGCGGGGAGCAGTACTTC
>once|NA|TRBV14|TRBJ2-7
CASSPLGPLDYEQYF
TGTGCCAGCAGCCCACTCGGACCTCTGGATTACGAGCAGTACTTC
>few|NA|TRBV19|TRBJ1-5
CASSIVWGDNQPQHF
TGTGCCAGTAGTATAGTCTGGGGGGACAATCAGCCCCAGCATTTT
>NA|NA|TRBV28|TRBJ1-2
CASSLWEGAGDNYGYTF
TGTGCCAGCAGTTTATGGGAAGGGGCTGGGGATAACTATGGCTACACCTTC
>NA|NA|TRBV11-2|TRBJ1-2
CASSLARNYGYTF
TGTGCCAGCAGCTTGGCCAGGAACTATGGCTACACCTTC
>once|NA|TRBV2|TRBJ2-5
CASSDNLQETQYF
TGTGCCAGCAGTGACAACTTACAAGAGACCCAGTACTTC